The rows below give T cell receptor beta chains drawn from one sample of a study of CD8 T cells in Susac syndrome. MiXCR, applied by TCRdb to the immunoSEQ multiplex PCR reads, yields one record per CDR3 protein. The table has 69,000 or so distinct CDR3 sequences, 85% to 95% seen once. Sequenced: CD8+ T cells from PBMCs. The receptors shown here come from a human donor in good health. Each CDR3 is given with its conserved first and last residue. Fields, in order: D gene, clone size, J gene, V gene, CDR3 DNA, CDR3 protein. The D gene is left open where the match is weak. Clone size, where shown, is once, few, many, or a class for clones that have expanded.

D gene: TRBD1; clone size: -; J gene: TRBJ2-1; V gene: TRBV6-1; CDR3 DNA: TGTGCCAGCAGTGAAGCTGAGGGACAGGCCTCGCGAGAGCAGTTCTTC; CDR3 protein: CASSEAEGQASREQFF
D gene: -; clone size: -; J gene: TRBJ2-7; V gene: TRBV10-1; CDR3 DNA: TGCGCCAGCAGTGAGTCGGACCTGGGGACCGCGGATTACGAGCAGTACTTC; CDR3 protein: CASSESDLGTADYEQYF
D gene: TRBD1; clone size: once; J gene: TRBJ2-7; V gene: TRBV5-1; CDR3 DNA: TGCGCCAGCAGCTTTGACAGGGACGAGCAGTACTTC; CDR3 protein: CASSFDRDEQYF
D gene: -; clone size: -; J gene: TRBJ2-5; V gene: TRBV19; CDR3 DNA: TGTGCCAGTAGTATCGTCCCGGGGGAGACCCAGTACTTC; CDR3 protein: CASSIVPGETQYF
D gene: TRBD1; clone size: -; J gene: TRBJ2-7; V gene: TRBV4-1; CDR3 DNA: TGCGCCAGCAGCCAAGAAGGGAAAGGGACAGGGCACTACGAGCAGTACTTC; CDR3 protein: CASSQEGKGTGHYEQYF
D gene: TRBD2; clone size: -; J gene: TRBJ2-2; V gene: TRBV7-7; CDR3 DNA: TGTGCTAGCAGCCCGGTCGCGGGAGAAGCCGGGGAGCTGTTTTTT; CDR3 protein: CASSPVAGEAGELFF
D gene: -; clone size: -; J gene: TRBJ2-1; V gene: TRBV7-2; CDR3 DNA: TGTGCCAGCCGTTACCTCGGACCCTACAATGAGCAGTTCTTC; CDR3 protein: CASRYLGPYNEQFF
D gene: TRBD2; clone size: -; J gene: TRBJ2-5; V gene: TRBV3-1; CDR3 DNA: TGTGCCAGCAGCCGTAACCCAGCGGGGGGACCCAAAGGTGCCCAGTACTTC; CDR3 protein: CASSRNPAGGPKGAQYF
D gene: -; clone size: -; J gene: TRBJ1-2; V gene: TRBV6-5; CDR3 DNA: TGTGCCAGCAGGAATAACTATGGCTACACCTTC; CDR3 protein: CASRNNYGYTF
D gene: -; clone size: -; J gene: TRBJ1-2; V gene: TRBV15; CDR3 DNA: TGTGCCACCAGCTTAGATAGGGTGGACTTAGATGGCTACACCTTC; CDR3 protein: CATSLDRVDLDGYTF
D gene: -; clone size: -; J gene: TRBJ1-5; V gene: TRBV6-2/TRBV6-3; CDR3 DNA: TGTGCCAGCAGTTTAGACTTTCAGCCCCAGCATTTT; CDR3 protein: CASSLDFQPQHF
D gene: -; clone size: -; J gene: TRBJ2-6; V gene: TRBV27; CDR3 DNA: TGTGCCAGCAGTTTCTCTGGGGCCAACGTCCTGACTTTC; CDR3 protein: CASSFSGANVLTF
D gene: TRBD2; clone size: -; J gene: TRBJ2-5; V gene: TRBV28; CDR3 DNA: TGTGCCAGCAGCCTAGCGGGGGAGCAAGAGACCCAGTACTTC; CDR3 protein: CASSLAGEQETQYF
D gene: TRBD1; clone size: -; J gene: TRBJ1-2; V gene: TRBV5-6; CDR3 DNA: TGTGCCAGCAGCTTGGCGACAGGGGCCTTTTATGGCTACACCTTC; CDR3 protein: CASSLATGAFYGYTF
D gene: TRBD1; clone size: once; J gene: TRBJ2-7; V gene: TRBV30; CDR3 DNA: TGTGCCTGCCATCTCCCGGGGACAGGGTATTACGAGCAGTACTTC; CDR3 protein: CACHLPGTGYYEQYF
D gene: -; clone size: -; J gene: TRBJ1-1; V gene: TRBV30; CDR3 DNA: TGTGCCTGGAATTCCGGGGAAGCTTTCTTT; CDR3 protein: CAWNSGEAFF
D gene: -; clone size: -; J gene: TRBJ2-3; V gene: TRBV6-2/TRBV6-3; CDR3 DNA: TGTGCCAGCAGTCTCCAATTCCCCACAGATACGCAGTATTTT; CDR3 protein: CASSLQFPTDTQYF
D gene: -; clone size: once; J gene: TRBJ2-5; V gene: TRBV7-9; CDR3 DNA: TGTGCCAGCCATTTAAGTTCTGAGACCCAGTACTTC; CDR3 protein: CASHLSSETQYF
D gene: -; clone size: -; J gene: TRBJ1-6; V gene: TRBV4-3; CDR3 DNA: TGCGCCAGCAGCCAAGAGCCGAGGGATTCACCCCTCCACTTT; CDR3 protein: CASSQEPRDSPLHF
D gene: -; clone size: once; J gene: TRBJ1-2; V gene: TRBV20-1; CDR3 DNA: TGCAGTGCTAGAGATCCGGACTATGGCTACACCTTC; CDR3 protein: CSARDPDYGYTF
D gene: TRBD1; clone size: -; J gene: TRBJ2-5; V gene: TRBV5-1; CDR3 DNA: TGCGCCAGCAGTTATGGACAGGGGCGACAAGAGACCCAGTACTTC; CDR3 protein: CASSYGQGRQETQYF
D gene: TRBD1; clone size: -; J gene: TRBJ1-6; V gene: TRBV7-7; CDR3 DNA: TGTGCTAGCAGCTTATCCGGGACAGGGAACTCACCCCTCCACTTT; CDR3 protein: CASSLSGTGNSPLHF
D gene: -; clone size: -; J gene: TRBJ2-6; V gene: TRBV2; CDR3 DNA: TGTGCCAGCGGCCGTGGCCTGACTTTC; CDR3 protein: CASGRGLTF
D gene: -; clone size: -; J gene: TRBJ2-7; V gene: TRBV14; CDR3 DNA: TGTGCCAGCAGCCAAGGAGGGACACTCTACGAGCAGTACTTC; CDR3 protein: CASSQGGTLYEQYF
D gene: -; clone size: -; J gene: TRBJ2-1; V gene: TRBV28; CDR3 DNA: TGTGCCAGCAGTTTGCGTGAAGCAGGGGTGGTTTTCTACAATGAGCAGTTCTTC; CDR3 protein: CASSLREAGVVFYNEQFF
D gene: -; clone size: -; J gene: TRBJ2-5; V gene: TRBV29-1; CDR3 DNA: TGCAGCGCGCTAGGGGCATCTGACCAAGAGACCCAGTACTTC; CDR3 protein: CSALGASDQETQYF
D gene: -; clone size: -; J gene: TRBJ2-7; V gene: TRBV9; CDR3 DNA: TGTGCCAGCAGCCCGTTGCCGATGGGGAGCGCTATCGACGAGCAGTACTTC; CDR3 protein: CASSPLPMGSAIDEQYF
D gene: -; clone size: once; J gene: TRBJ2-1; V gene: TRBV19; CDR3 DNA: TGTGCCAGTCTTACCAGGGAGAGTGAGCAGTTCTTC; CDR3 protein: CASLTRESEQFF
D gene: -; clone size: -; J gene: TRBJ1-1; V gene: TRBV24-1; CDR3 DNA: TGTGCCACCAGTGATGGACTGAACACTGAAGCTTTCTTT; CDR3 protein: CATSDGLNTEAFF